These 30 T cell receptor beta chains were all obtained from the same sample, sequenced in a study of cytomegalovirus exposure and HLA in healthy donors. Both 60 Vbeta primers and 13 Jbeta primers went into the PCR. Profiling relied on immunoSEQ multiplex PCR, and the TCRdb table lists in-frame clones only, not all of them. The data hold more than 130,000 clones, with approximately 83% observed a single time. Source material: PBMCs. These receptors came from a man aged 35 to 55 in good health and CMV-seropositive.

The chain couples TRBV9 to TRBJ2-5; no clear D. The CDR3 is 12 residues long. V lost 8 bases and J 4 bases, leaving 12 bases between the germline ends. Germline-derived CDR1 and CDR2 are SGDLS and YYNGEE. CDR3 DNA sequence: TGTGCCAGTTCTCGGTCGGGAGAGACCCAGTACTTC. It yields the protein CASSRSGETQYF.

The chain uses TRBV30 and TRBJ2-1; D uncertain. The ends were cut back, 1 base at V and 8 bases at J, with 6 bases in the middle. CDR1 GTSNPN and CDR2 SVGIG come from the germline V gene (reference sequence). The length of the CDR3 is 11 residues. CDR3 residues: CAWSAVDEQFF. CDR3 nucleotide sequence: TGTGCCTGGAGTGCGGTGGATGAGCAGTTCTTC. Drawing the rest from reference TRBV30 and TRBJ2-1, the complete variable domain is SQTIHQWPATLVQPVGSPLSLECTVEGTSNPNLYWYRQAAGRGLQLLFYSVGIGQISSEVPQNLSASRPQDRQFILSSKKLLLSDSGFYLCAWSAVDEQFFGPGTRLTVL.

The chain combines TRBV7-8 with TRBJ1-2; D might be TRBD1 (6 bases). Germline V lookup: CDR1 SGHVS, CDR2 FQNEAQ. V lost 2 bases and J 6 bases, leaving 16 bases between the germline ends. This CDR3 contains 15 residues. CDR3 coding DNA: TGTGCCAGCAGCTTACAGTCAGGGGTCCTCCATGGCTACACCTTC. It encodes CASSLQSGVLHGYTF.

This CDR3 is CASSSGTSGSYYNEQFF. The CDR3 DNA reads TGTGCCAGCAGCTCAGGGACTAGCGGGAGTTACTACAATGAGCAGTTCTTC. V gene TRBV5-4 combines with J gene TRBJ2-1; TRBD2 matches at 14 bases. Trimming at V came to 3 bases and at J to 3 bases, leaving 5 bases not matched to a gene. Looked up from germline, CDR1 is SGHNT and CDR2 is YYREEE (reference sequence). The CDR3 length is 17 residues.

J is TRBJ2-1 and V is TRBV7-9, with D maybe TRBD1 (6 bases). Germline-derived CDR1 and CDR2 are SEHNR and FQNEAQ (reference sequence). CDR3 length: 15 residues. V was pared by 1 base and J by 6 bases, with 13 bases between. The CDR3 loop is CASSLEFRGVNEQFF. In nucleotides, the CDR3 is TGTGCCAGCAGCTTAGAATTCAGGGGAGTCAATGAGCAGTTCTTC.

The V call is TRBV7-2, the J call TRBJ2-7, with D possibly being TRBD2 (6 bases). This CDR3 is 16 amino acids long. In germline, CDR1 is SGHTA, CDR2 FQGNSA. V was pared by 3 bases and J by 0 bases, with 15 bases between. The CDR3 sequence: CASSFPGGVSSYEQYF. CDR3 coding DNA: TGTGCCAGCAGCTTCCCAGGAGGGGTGAGCTCCTACGAGCAGTACTTC.

The chain is built from TRBV15 and TRBJ2-7; no definite D call. The CDR3 loop spans 16 amino acids. The V end lost 3 bases, the J end lost 3 bases, and 18 bases lay between the germline ends. CDR1 LNHNV and CDR2 YYDKDF come from the germline V gene (reference sequence). The CDR3 reads CATSSLKETPHYEQYF. CDR3 coding DNA: TGTGCCACCAGCAGCCTGAAAGAGACTCCACACTACGAGCAGTACTTC.

The gene calls are TRBV11-2 and TRBJ2-7; a weak D match, TRBD2 (7 bases). Germline values: CDR1 SGHAT, CDR2 FQNNGV. CDR3 size: 15 residues. The V gene lost 1 base and the J gene lost 2 bases, with 12 bases spanning the gap. CDR3 DNA sequence: TGTGCCAGCAGCTTAGTAGGGGGGGGAGCCTACGAGCAGTACTTC. Residues: CASSLVGGGAYEQYF.

CDR3 amino acids: CASSYGGRGYEQYF. Written as DNA, the CDR3 is TGTGCCAGCAGTTACGGTGGCAGGGGATACGAGCAGTACTTC. The chain links TRBV6-5 to TRBJ2-7; tentatively, D is TRBD1 (6 bases). CDR1 is MNHEY, CDR2 SVGAGI, per germline. The CDR3 totals 14 residues. V was pared by 2 bases and J by 4 bases, with 12 bases between.

The chain joins TRBV27 to TRBJ2-7; 10 nucleotides match TRBD1. Germline V gene lookup returns CDR1 MNHEY and CDR2 SMNVEV (reference sequence). Trimming took 8 bases from V and 2 from J; bases not matched to a gene: 12. CDR3 length: 16 residues. CDR3 region: CASATNPGQGTYEQYF. As DNA, the CDR3 is TGTGCCAGCGCGACTAATCCGGGACAGGGGACCTACGAGCAGTACTTC.

The rearrangement joins TRBV13 to TRBJ2-2; D is perhaps TRBD1 (6 bases). This CDR3 region has 17 residues. V gave up 7 bases and J gave up 5 bases, with 23 bases separating them. Germline CDR1 and CDR2: PRHDT and FYEKMQ (reference sequence). The CDR3 DNA reads as TGTGCCAGCAAATCGTCTAACTTACAGGGATGGACCGGGGAGCTGTTTTTT. This encodes CASKSSNLQGWTGELFF. Looking up the rest from reference TRBV13 and TRBJ2-2 gives the full variable domain: AAGVIQSPRHLIKEKRETATLKCYPIPRHDTVYWYQQGPGQDPQFLISFYEKMQSDKGSIPDRFSAQQFSDYHSELNMSSLELGDSALYFCASKSSNLQGWTGELFFGEGSRLTVL.

V usage is TRBV5-6 and J usage is TRBJ2-3, with TRBD2 matching 14 bases. This CDR3 is built from 16 residues. CDR1 and CDR2 (germline): SGHDT, YYEEEE. With 2 bases clipped from V and 9 bases from J, the junction kept 8 bases outside the gene matches. The CDR3 here is CASSLGLAGGRGTQYF. CDR3 DNA: TGTGCCAGCAGCTTAGGACTAGCGGGGGGCCGGGGGACGCAGTATTTT.

The chain joins TRBV2 to TRBJ2-2; no clear D gene. The CDR3 is 15 residues long. Per germline, CDR1 SNHLY and CDR2 FYNNEI. V lost 3 bases and J 5 bases, leaving 13 bases between the germline ends. As DNA, the CDR3 is TGTGCCAGCAGTGAGCTACCCCTAGGTACCGGGGAGCTGTTTTTT. Amino acids: CASSELPLGTGELFF.

The genes are TRBV30 and TRBJ2-5; D perhaps matches TRBD1 (7 bases). The CDR3 consists of 12 residues. The germline V and J ends were trimmed by 3 bases and 4 bases, with 9 bases remaining between them. Germline assignment: CDR1 GTSNPN and CDR2 SVGIG (reference sequence). The CDR3, as DNA: TGTGCCTGGAGCCAGGGGGGAGAGACCCAGTACTTC. Protein: CAWSQGGETQYF.

The J gene is TRBJ2-1, the V gene TRBV10-3; 8 positions match TRBD2. CDR3 size: 14 residues. V was pared by 5 bases and J by 5 bases, with 5 bases of the junction left unmatched. The germline V gene has CDR1 ENHRY and CDR2 SYGVKD. In DNA form, the CDR3 reads TGTGCCATCAGTCGGGTAGCGGGGAACAATGAGCAGTTCTTC. Encoded protein: CAISRVAGNNEQFF.

The chain couples TRBV10-1 to TRBJ2-2; D is perhaps TRBD2 (6 bases). CDR1 WNHNN and CDR2 SYGVQD come from the germline V gene (reference sequence). The CDR3 has 15 residues. Trimming removed 5 bases at V and 2 bases at J, with 12 bases between. The CDR3 is CASSPSGFNTGELFF. CDR3 in DNA: TGCGCCAGCAGTCCGAGCGGGTTTAACACCGGGGAGCTGTTTTTT.

The DNA of the CDR3 is TGTGCCAGCACCCCTTTGGTCAGGGGACACGAGCAGTACTTC. This codes for CASTPLVRGHEQYF. The V and J genes are TRBV7-8 and TRBJ2-7, with D maybe TRBD1 (6 bases). V lost 7 bases to trimming and J lost 5 bases, with 18 bases between them. This CDR3 has 14 residues. Germline CDR1 reads SGHVS; CDR2 reads FQNEAQ.

The CDR3 loop is CASSPIIVPAGDIQYF. The DNA for the CDR3 is TGCGCCAGCAGCCCTATAATAGTCCCAGCAGGGGACATTCAGTACTTC. The chain recombines TRBV4-1 with TRBJ2-4; TRBD1 might be the D (6 bases). Germline V gives CDR1 MGHRA, CDR2 YSYEKL. Trimming shortened V by 4 bases and J by 8 bases, and 21 bases separated the two germline ends. This CDR3 is built from 16 residues.

The chain uses TRBV10-1 and TRBJ1-5; D unresolved. The CDR3 extends over 14 amino acids. Germline V lookup: CDR1 WNHNN, CDR2 SYGVQD (reference sequence). Trimming left V 7 bases short and J 2 bases short, with 12 bases between. The CDR3 DNA is TGCGCCAGCATAGGACTTAAGGGCAATCAGCCCCAGCATTTT. Amino acid sequence: CASIGLKGNQPQHF.

The V and J genes are TRBV6-5 and TRBJ2-7; tentatively, D is TRBD1 (6 bases). Trimming shortened V by 0 bases and J by 3 bases, and 12 bases separated the two germline ends. This CDR3 region has 15 residues. Germline CDR1 MNHEY, CDR2 SVGAGI. The CDR3 spells CASSYSARGRYEQYF. CDR3 nucleotide sequence: TGTGCCAGCAGTTACTCGGCCAGGGGCCGCTACGAGCAGTACTTC.

As DNA, the CDR3 is TGTGCCTGGACCACAGGCCCGGGAGAACCCGGGAATTATGGCTACACCTTC. This translates into CAWTTGPGEPGNYGYTF. This chain joins TRBV30 and TRBJ1-2; TRBD1 might be the D (5 bases). The V end was cut by 4 bases, the J end by 5 bases, with 26 bases between. This CDR3 has 17 residues. The germline CDR1 and CDR2 sequences are GTSNPN and SVGIG (reference sequence).

The V gene is TRBV5-1, the J gene TRBJ2-7; 9 nucleotides match TRBD1. This CDR3 has 14 amino acids. CDR1 is SGHRS and CDR2 is YFSETQ in the germline V gene. V dropped 1 base and J dropped 5; count of bases not matched to a gene: 4. Here the CDR3 reads CASSLTGGRNEQYF. The DNA of the CDR3 is TGCGCCAGCAGCTTGACAGGGGGCCGGAACGAGCAGTACTTC.

CDR3 residues: CASSWDRGREGYTF. CDR3 bases: TGTGCCAGCAGCTGGGACAGGGGAAGGGAAGGCTACACCTTC. The gene calls are TRBV6-5 and TRBJ1-2; 10 bases line up with TRBD1. The CDR3 totals 14 residues. The V gene end was trimmed by 6 bases and the J gene end by 8 bases; junction bases not matched to a gene: 9. Germline values: CDR1 MNHEY, CDR2 SVGAGI.

This clone was found a few times. The chain joins TRBV11-2 to TRBJ2-3; possibly TRBD2 for D (5 bases). CDR1 and CDR2 (germline): SGHAT, FQNNGV. The CDR3 runs to 15 residues. The V gene lost 5 bases and the J gene lost 0 bases, with 12 bases spanning the gap. The CDR3 is CASSASWRSTDTQYF. CDR3 nucleotide sequence: TGTGCCAGCAGCGCCTCTTGGAGGAGCACAGATACGCAGTATTTT.

V gene TRBV2 combines with J gene TRBJ2-7, with TRBD2 as a possible D gene (6 bases). The V end lost 6 bases, the J end lost 3 bases, and 9 bases lay between the germline ends. The length of the CDR3 is 12 residues. Germline loops: CDR1 SNHLY, CDR2 FYNNEI. The DNA of the CDR3 is TGTGCCAGCAGGGGAGGCTTCTACGAGCAGTACTTC. Translated, it gives CASRGGFYEQYF.

The gene calls are TRBV19 and TRBJ2-3, with 8 bases fitting TRBD1. V shed 0 bases and J 6 bases; nucleotides not matched to a gene: 11. Germline V lookup: CDR1 LNHDA, CDR2 SQIVND (reference sequence). This CDR3 is 17 amino acids long. The CDR3, as DNA: TGTGCCAGTAGTATAGATAGCCCCCCAGGGGGCTTGGATACGCAGTATTTT. Translating it yields CASSIDSPPGGLDTQYF.

The V call is TRBV2, the J call TRBJ2-1; the D gene is possibly TRBD1 (5 bases). CDR1 is SNHLY, CDR2 FYNNEI, per germline. The CDR3 has 14 residues. Trimming took 9 bases from V and 8 from J, leaving 20 bases between them. CDR3 residues: CARTIRQGLDEQFF. The CDR3 bases are TGTGCCAGAACTATACGGCAGGGTCTCGATGAGCAGTTCTTC.

This clone appeared a few times. The gene calls are TRBV30 and TRBJ1-4; no clear D gene. The germline V gene has CDR1 GTSNPN and CDR2 SVGIG (reference sequence). The V end lost 0 bases, the J end lost 10 bases, and 12 bases lay between the germline ends. The CDR3 covers 13 residues. CDR3 DNA sequence: TGTGCCTGGAGTGTAGGCGGGTCGGGAAAACTGTTTTTT. This codes for CAWSVGGSGKLFF. The full variable domain, with the rest looked up from reference TRBV30 and TRBJ1-4, is SQTIHQWPATLVQPVGSPLSLECTVEGTSNPNLYWYRQAAGRGLQLLFYSVGIGQISSEVPQNLSASRPQDRQFILSSKKLLLSDSGFYLCAWSVGGSGKLFFGSGTQLSVL.

Only a few counts were recorded for this clone. This CDR3 reads CASSQDRGLIYEQYF. Written as DNA, the CDR3 is TGCGCCAGCAGCCAAGACAGGGGGCTTATCTACGAGCAGTACTTC. V is TRBV4-3 and J is TRBJ2-7; 8 nucleotides match TRBD1. CDR1 and CDR2 (germline): LGHNA, YSLEER. Trimming cost V 0 bases and J 3 bases; bases outside gene matches: 4. CDR3 length equals 15 residues.

The chain recombines TRBV4-1 with TRBJ2-5, with D possibly TRBD2 on 6 matching bases. The germline CDR1 and CDR2 sequences are MGHRA and YSYEKL. Trimming took off 1 base at V and 11 bases at J, with 26 bases between the two ends. This CDR3 is built from 17 residues. CDR3 protein: CASSQVARDRHWDEQYF. In nucleotides, the CDR3 is TGCGCCAGCAGCCAAGTCGCGCGGGACCGTCATTGGGATGAGCAGTACTTC.